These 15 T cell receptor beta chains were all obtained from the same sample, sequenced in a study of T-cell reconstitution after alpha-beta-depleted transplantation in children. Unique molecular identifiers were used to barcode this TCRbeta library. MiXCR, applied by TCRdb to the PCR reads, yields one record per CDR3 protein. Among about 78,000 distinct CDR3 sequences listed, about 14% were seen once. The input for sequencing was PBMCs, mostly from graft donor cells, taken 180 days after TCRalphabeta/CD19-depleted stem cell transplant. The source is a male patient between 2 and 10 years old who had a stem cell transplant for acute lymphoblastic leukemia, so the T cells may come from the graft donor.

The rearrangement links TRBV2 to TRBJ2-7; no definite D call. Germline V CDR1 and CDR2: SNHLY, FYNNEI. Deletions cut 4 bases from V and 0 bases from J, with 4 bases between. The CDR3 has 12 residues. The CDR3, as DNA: TGTGCCAGCAGTGGCGACTCCTACGAGCAGTACTTC. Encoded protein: CASSGDSYEQYF.

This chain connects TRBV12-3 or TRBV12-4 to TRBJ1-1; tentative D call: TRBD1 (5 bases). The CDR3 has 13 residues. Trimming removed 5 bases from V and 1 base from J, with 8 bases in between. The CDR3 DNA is TGTGCCAGCAGTGTCAGGGAGAACACTGAAGCTTTCTTT. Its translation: CASSVRENTEAFF.

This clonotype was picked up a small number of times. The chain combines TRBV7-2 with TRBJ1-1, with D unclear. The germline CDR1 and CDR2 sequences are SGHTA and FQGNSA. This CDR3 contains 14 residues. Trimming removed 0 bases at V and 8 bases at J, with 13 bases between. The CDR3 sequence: CASSLAQVPSEAFF. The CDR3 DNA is TGTGCCAGCAGCTTAGCCCAGGTTCCATCCGAAGCTTTCTTT.

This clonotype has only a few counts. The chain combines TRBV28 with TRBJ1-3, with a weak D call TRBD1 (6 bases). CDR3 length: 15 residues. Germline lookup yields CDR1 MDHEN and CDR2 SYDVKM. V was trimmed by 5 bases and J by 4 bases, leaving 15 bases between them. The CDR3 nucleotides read TGTGCCAGCAGTCACGGGGGCACGGGGGGAAACACCATATATTTT. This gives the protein CASSHGGTGGNTIYF.

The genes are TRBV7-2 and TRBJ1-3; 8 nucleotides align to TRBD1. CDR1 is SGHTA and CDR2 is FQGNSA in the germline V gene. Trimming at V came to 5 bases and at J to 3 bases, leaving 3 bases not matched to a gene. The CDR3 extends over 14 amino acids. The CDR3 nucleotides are TGTGCCAGCAGCGAAGGACAGGGTGGAAACACCATATATTTT. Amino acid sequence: CASSEGQGGNTIYF.

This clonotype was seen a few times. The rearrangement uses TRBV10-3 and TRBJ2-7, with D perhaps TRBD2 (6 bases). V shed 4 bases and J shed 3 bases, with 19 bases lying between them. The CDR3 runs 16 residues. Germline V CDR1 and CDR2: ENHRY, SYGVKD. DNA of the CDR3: TGTGCCATCAGTGGGGGCCTTACGGGAGCCCACTACGAGCAGTACTTC. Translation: CAISGGLTGAHYEQYF.

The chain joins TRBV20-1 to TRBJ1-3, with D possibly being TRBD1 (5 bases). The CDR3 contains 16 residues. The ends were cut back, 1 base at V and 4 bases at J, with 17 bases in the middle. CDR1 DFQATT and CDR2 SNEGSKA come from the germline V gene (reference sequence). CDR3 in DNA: TGCAGTGCTAGAGGTGGAGGACACTTTCAAGGAAACACCATATATTTT. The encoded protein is CSARGGGHFQGNTIYF.

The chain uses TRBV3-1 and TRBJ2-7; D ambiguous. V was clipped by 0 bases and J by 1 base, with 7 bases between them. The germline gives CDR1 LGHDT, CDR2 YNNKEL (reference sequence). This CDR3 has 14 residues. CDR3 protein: CASSQDGLSYEQYF. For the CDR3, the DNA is TGTGCCAGCAGCCAAGATGGGTTATCCTACGAGCAGTACTTC.

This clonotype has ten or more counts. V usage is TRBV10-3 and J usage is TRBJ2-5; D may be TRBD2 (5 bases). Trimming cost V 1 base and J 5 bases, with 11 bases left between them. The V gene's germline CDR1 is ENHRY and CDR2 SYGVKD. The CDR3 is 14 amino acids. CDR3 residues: CAISEFSDGETQYF. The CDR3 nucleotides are TGTGCCATCAGTGAGTTTAGCGACGGTGAGACCCAGTACTTC.

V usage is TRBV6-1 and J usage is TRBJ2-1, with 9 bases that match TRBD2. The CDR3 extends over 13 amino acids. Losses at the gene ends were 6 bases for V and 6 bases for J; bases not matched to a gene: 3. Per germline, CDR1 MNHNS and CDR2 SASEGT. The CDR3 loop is CASSRGRGNEQFF. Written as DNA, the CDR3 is TGTGCCAGCAGCCGCGGGAGGGGCAATGAGCAGTTCTTC.

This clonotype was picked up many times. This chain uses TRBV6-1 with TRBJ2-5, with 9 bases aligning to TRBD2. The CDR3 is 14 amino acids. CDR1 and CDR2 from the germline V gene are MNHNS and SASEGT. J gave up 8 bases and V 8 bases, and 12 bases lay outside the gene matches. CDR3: CASGITGTSTTQYF. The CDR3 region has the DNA TGTGCCAGCGGGATTACCGGGACTAGCACTACCCAGTACTTC.

The CDR3, as DNA: TGTGCCAGCAGCCAAGGACTAGCGGGGGCCCAATCTTACAATGAGCAGTTCTTC. The encoded protein is CASSQGLAGAQSYNEQFF. The V and J genes are TRBV11-1 and TRBJ2-1; TRBD2 matches 13 bases. This CDR3 is built from 18 residues. Germline CDR1 and CDR2: SGHAT and FQDESV (reference sequence). With 5 bases clipped from V and 4 bases from J, the junction kept 11 bases outside the gene matches.

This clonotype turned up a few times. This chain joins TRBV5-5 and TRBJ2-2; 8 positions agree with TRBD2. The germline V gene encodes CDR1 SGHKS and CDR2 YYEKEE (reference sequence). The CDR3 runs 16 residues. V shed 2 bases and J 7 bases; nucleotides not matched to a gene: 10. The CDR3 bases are TGTGCCAGCAGCTTCCCGGGAGGGCCGGGAAACGGGGAGCTGTTTTTT. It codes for CASSFPGGPGNGELFF.

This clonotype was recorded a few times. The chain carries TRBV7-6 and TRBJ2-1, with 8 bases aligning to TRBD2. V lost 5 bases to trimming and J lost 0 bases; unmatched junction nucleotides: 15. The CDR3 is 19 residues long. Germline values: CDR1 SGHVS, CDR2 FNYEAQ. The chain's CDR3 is CASSPRGGVGGSSYNEQFF. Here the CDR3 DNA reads TGTGCCAGCAGCCCCCGGGGGGGGGTAGGGGGGAGCTCCTACAATGAGCAGTTCTTC. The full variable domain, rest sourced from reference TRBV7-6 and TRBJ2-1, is GAGVSQSPRYKVTKRGQDVALRCDPISGHVSLYWYRQALGQGPEFLTYFNYEAQQDKSGLPNDRFSAERPEGSISTLTIQRTEQRDSAMYRCASSPRGGVGGSSYNEQFFGPGTRLTVL.

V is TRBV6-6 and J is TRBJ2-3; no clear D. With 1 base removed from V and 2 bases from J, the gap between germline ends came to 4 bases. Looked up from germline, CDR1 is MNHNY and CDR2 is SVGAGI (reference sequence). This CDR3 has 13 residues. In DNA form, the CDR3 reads TGTGCCAGCAGTTACTGGGCCACAGATACGCAGTATTTT. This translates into CASSYWATDTQYF.